This is a list of T cell receptor beta chains from one sample in a study of response to subunit inactivated influenza vaccine. In TCRdb, the RT-PCR reads were re-called with MiXCR into one record per CDR3 protein. Counted here are about 570,000 distinct CDR3 sequences, 10% to 12% occurring once; the ten biggest clones make up about 11%. The data also belong to a second study, concerning T cells expressing NK-cell markers.

The starting material was PBMCs from blood, obtained on the day of vaccination. These receptors were collected from a man over 45 who received an inactivated influenza vaccine. The CDR3 runs from the conserved cysteine through the conserved F or W. Size is omitted from some rows. Given values are once, few, many or a class for expanded clones.

CDR3aa,j_gene,v_gene,abundance
CASSQDLSGGRLYEQYF,TRBJ2-7,TRBV3-1,few
CASRRPSGTDTQYF,TRBJ2-3,TRBV6-1,few
CASSYHGTRSSTDTQYF,TRBJ2-3,TRBV6-5,-
CASSTGGSTDTQYF,TRBJ2-3,TRBV11-2,-
CASSLGVSEQFF,TRBJ2-1,TRBV12-3/TRBV12-4,many
CASSNSVGWETNYGYTF,TRBJ1-2,TRBV7-6,many
CSARDQGGADTQYF,TRBJ2-3,TRBV20-1,-
CASSQERQRNNEQFF,TRBJ2-1,TRBV4-2,many
CAIKPTGLVPVDTQYF,TRBJ2-3,TRBV10-3,few
CASSLTGVAGADNEQFF,TRBJ2-1,TRBV7-3,few
CAIRGHSTDTQYF,TRBJ2-3,TRBV10-3,many
CASTPRAGPYNEQFF,TRBJ2-1,TRBV12-3/TRBV12-4,-
CASSVGQAGRETQYF,TRBJ2-5,TRBV7-9,-
CASSMLQGTHSYNEQFF,TRBJ2-1,TRBV6-1,few
CASDRDGTDTQYF,TRBJ2-3,TRBV6-1,-
CASSLVGSSGYQETQYF,TRBJ2-5,TRBV5-6,many
CASSETAGRTLHF,TRBJ1-6,TRBV25-1,-
CASSQTRKLKDTQYF,TRBJ2-3,TRBV4-3,many
CASSQSGGKQYF,TRBJ2-7,TRBV3-1,-
CASSSGQGGNEQFF,TRBJ2-1,TRBV5-1,few
CASSHSAGYEQYF,TRBJ2-7,TRBV4-2,-
CASSYSGHQETQYF,TRBJ2-5,TRBV6-2/TRBV6-3,-
CASSSGQNNEQYF,TRBJ2-7,TRBV11-2,-
CASSLSAGGLSGELFF,TRBJ2-2,TRBV5-1,-
CASSLALPGKLFF,TRBJ1-4,TRBV7-2,few
CSANGAAYGYTF,TRBJ1-2,TRBV20-1,many
CASRTLRGFSYNEQFF,TRBJ2-1,TRBV6-2/TRBV6-3,-
CASSLGPGRDTEAFF,TRBJ1-1,TRBV12-3/TRBV12-4,-
CSARDRDRNYEQYF,TRBJ2-7,TRBV20-1,many
CASSITGTTEAFF,TRBJ1-1,TRBV19,-
CASSLHPGNEKLFF,TRBJ1-4,TRBV5-1,few
CASSRLAGVNEQFF,TRBJ2-1,TRBV27,few
CSAGGAFTDTQYF,TRBJ2-3,TRBV20-1,few
CASSRAEGGTEAFF,TRBJ1-1,TRBV2,few
CASSFYGRGDTEAFF,TRBJ1-1,TRBV7-9,-
CASQGTETQYF,TRBJ2-5,TRBV12-3/TRBV12-4,-
CSIQIQETQYF,TRBJ2-5,TRBV29-1,many
CASSLVGGLPPPEAFF,TRBJ1-1,TRBV7-2,-